Listed below are T cell receptor beta chains from one sample, sequenced in a study of cytomegalovirus exposure and HLA in healthy donors. The data were produced by immunoSEQ multiplex PCR, yet TCRdb's version contains in-frame clones alone and is incomplete. The sample consists of approximately 90,000 clones, about 74% of them appearing once. The sample comprised PBMCs. Receptors were obtained from a man in his forties in good health and CMV-seronegative. Each CDR3 is given with its conserved first and last residue. D genes are given only for firm matches. Only part of the rows carry a size: once, few, many, or a class if the clone is expanded.

V: TRBV7-9; size: few; J: TRBJ2-7; D: TRBD2; DNA: TGTGCCAGCAGCCCTGTCCATAGCGGGGGTATCGAGCAGTACTTC; CDR3: CASSPVHSGGIEQYF
V: TRBV19; size: few; J: TRBJ1-3; D: -; DNA: TGTGCCAGTAGACCAGGCGCTATGAAGAGCTCTGGAAACACCATATATTTT; CDR3: CASRPGAMKSSGNTIYF
V: TRBV28; size: -; J: TRBJ1-2; D: -; DNA: TGTGCCAGCCGCCTCCCCAGGGGCCTAGGGGGCTACACCTTC; CDR3: CASRLPRGLGGYTF
V: TRBV5-4; size: -; J: TRBJ2-1; D: TRBD2; DNA: TGTGCCAGCAGTCAACTAGCGGGGGACAATGAGCAGTTCTTC; CDR3: CASSQLAGDNEQFF
V: TRBV19; size: few; J: TRBJ1-3; D: -; DNA: TGTGCCAGTAGTACCAGGGCTGGAAACACCATATATTTT; CDR3: CASSTRAGNTIYF
V: TRBV30; size: -; J: TRBJ2-1; D: TRBD2; DNA: TGTGCCTGGAGTCGACTAGCGCCTGAACGGAATGAGCAGTTCTTC; CDR3: CAWSRLAPERNEQFF
V: TRBV5-1; size: -; J: TRBJ1-5; D: -; DNA: TGCGCCAGCAGCTTGGCCCCCAGTAGCAATCAGCCCCAGCATTTT; CDR3: CASSLAPSSNQPQHF
V: TRBV18; size: -; J: TRBJ1-5; D: -; DNA: TGTGCCAGCTCACCTCGACAGGGCAATCAGCCCCAGCATTTT; CDR3: CASSPRQGNQPQHF
V: TRBV28; size: once; J: TRBJ2-7; D: -; DNA: TGTGCCAGCAGTTTTATGCGGGCCTACGAGCAGTACTTC; CDR3: CASSFMRAYEQYF
V: TRBV18; size: -; J: TRBJ1-2; D: -; DNA: TGTGCCAGCTCGAGAGGTCCCTTTAACTATGGCTACACCTTC; CDR3: CASSRGPFNYGYTF
V: TRBV7-9; size: -; J: TRBJ2-3; D: TRBD2; DNA: TGTGCCAGCAGCTCGCCGGGACTAGCGGTGTACGGTCGAACAGATACGCAGTATTTT; CDR3: CASSSPGLAVYGRTDTQYF
V: TRBV14; size: -; J: TRBJ2-7; D: TRBD1; DNA: TGTGCCAGCAGCCCGCTTCAGACAGGGGTTGGCGAGCAGTACTTC; CDR3: CASSPLQTGVGEQYF
V: TRBV4-2; size: -; J: TRBJ2-7; D: TRBD1; DNA: TGTGCCAGCAGCCAAGATTTCAGGGGGCGACCCTACGAGCAGTACTTC; CDR3: CASSQDFRGRPYEQYF
V: TRBV7-9; size: -; J: TRBJ1-1; D: -; DNA: TGTGCCAGCAGCTTAGACCGGGATCCTGAAGCTTTCTTT; CDR3: CASSLDRDPEAFF
V: TRBV6-1; size: -; J: TRBJ1-1; D: TRBD1; DNA: TGTGCCAGCAGTAACCGACAGGGGACAGCTTTCTTT; CDR3: CASSNRQGTAFF
V: TRBV4-1; size: -; J: TRBJ1-2; D: TRBD1; DNA: TGCGCCAGCAGCCAAGACGGGGACAGGGGCTATGGCTACACCTTC; CDR3: CASSQDGDRGYGYTF
V: TRBV19; size: -; J: TRBJ1-2; D: TRBD1; DNA: TGTGCCACCGAAAATCATAGGACAGGGGGATATGGCTACACCTTC; CDR3: CATENHRTGGYGYTF
V: TRBV7-6; size: -; J: TRBJ2-7; D: TRBD2; DNA: TGTGCCAGCAGCCCGTATACTAGCGGGGGGACCTACGAGCAGTACTTC; CDR3: CASSPYTSGGTYEQYF
V: TRBV4-1; size: -; J: TRBJ2-1; D: TRBD2; DNA: TGCGCCAGCAGCCAAGGCACTAGCGGGGGGGCTGATGAGCAGTTCTTC; CDR3: CASSQGTSGGADEQFF
V: TRBV6-1; size: once; J: TRBJ2-1; D: -; DNA: TGTGCCAGCAGTGACGGGACTGTAATCTACAATGAGCAGTTCTTC; CDR3: CASSDGTVIYNEQFF
V: TRBV19; size: -; J: TRBJ1-1; D: -; DNA: TGTGCCAGTATTCCAAGGGGTATTGCAACTGAAGCTTTCTTT; CDR3: CASIPRGIATEAFF
V: TRBV28; size: -; J: TRBJ1-2; D: TRBD1; DNA: TGTGCCAGCAGCCCCCGGGACAGAACTAACTATGGCTACACCTTC; CDR3: CASSPRDRTNYGYTF
V: TRBV4-1; size: -; J: TRBJ1-2; D: TRBD1; DNA: TGCGCCAGCAGCGCAACGCCGGGACAGCGGAACTATGGCTACACCTTC; CDR3: CASSATPGQRNYGYTF
V: TRBV5-1; size: -; J: TRBJ2-1; D: TRBD2; DNA: TGCGCCAGCAGCTTGGCGATTGCGGGGGTTAACAATGAGCAGTTCTTC; CDR3: CASSLAIAGVNNEQFF
V: TRBV30; size: few; J: TRBJ2-4; D: -; DNA: TGTGCCTGGAGTGTTTGGGGGGGGCCGGACAAAAACATTCAGTACTTC; CDR3: CAWSVWGGPDKNIQYF
V: TRBV5-1; size: -; J: TRBJ2-3; D: TRBD2; DNA: TGCGCCAGCAGCCCCGGAGGGCTAGCGGGGGGGACCACAGATACGCAGTATTTT; CDR3: CASSPGGLAGGTTDTQYF
V: TRBV4-1; size: few; J: TRBJ2-7; D: TRBD1; DNA: TGCGCCAGCAGCCAGCACCCCCGACAGGGTTACGAGCAGTACTTC; CDR3: CASSQHPRQGYEQYF
V: TRBV9; size: -; J: TRBJ1-4; D: TRBD1; DNA: TGTGCCAGCAGCGTAGCGTCGACAGGGGAATTCACAACTAATGAAAAACTGTTTTTT; CDR3: CASSVASTGEFTTNEKLFF
V: TRBV11-1; size: -; J: TRBJ2-2; D: -; DNA: TGTGCCAGTAGACACCCGTCAGGGAACACCGGGGAGCTGTTTTTT; CDR3: CASRHPSGNTGELFF
V: TRBV18; size: -; J: TRBJ2-5; D: -; DNA: TGTGCCAGCTCCTCTAGAGGGGAGACCCAGTACTTC; CDR3: CASSSRGETQYF
V: TRBV15; size: -; J: TRBJ1-2; D: TRBD1; DNA: TGTGCCACCAGCAGAGATAGTGGGACAGCCTATGGCTACACCTTC; CDR3: CATSRDSGTAYGYTF
V: TRBV11-2; size: -; J: TRBJ2-1; D: -; DNA: TGTGCCAGCAGCTTAGTCCCCGGGGTAGATGAGCAGTTCTTC; CDR3: CASSLVPGVDEQFF
V: TRBV27; size: -; J: TRBJ2-3; D: TRBD2; DNA: TGTGCCAGCAGTTTGGTGGACGCACCGGGAGGACGGGATACGCAGTATTTT; CDR3: CASSLVDAPGGRDTQYF
V: TRBV27; size: few; J: TRBJ1-1; D: -; DNA: TGTGCCAGCAGTTTATCGGCGGTCACTGAAGCTTTCTTT; CDR3: CASSLSAVTEAFF
V: TRBV18; size: -; J: TRBJ1-1; D: TRBD1; DNA: TGTGCCAGCTCACCAGGCCTGGACAGGCCCACTGAAGCTTTCTTT; CDR3: CASSPGLDRPTEAFF
V: TRBV4-3; size: -; J: TRBJ2-7; D: TRBD1; DNA: TGCGCCAGCAGCCTCGGGACAGAGGCCTACGAGCAGTACTTC; CDR3: CASSLGTEAYEQYF
V: TRBV7-2; size: once; J: TRBJ2-7; D: TRBD1; DNA: TGTGCCAGCAGCTTTACAGGGGTCTACGAGCAGTACTTC; CDR3: CASSFTGVYEQYF
V: TRBV28; size: -; J: TRBJ1-5; D: -; DNA: TGTGCCAGCAGTTCCCGCCATTATTGGAGGGGGGGAAGGGGACAGCCCCAGCATTTT; CDR3: CASSSRHYWRGGRGQPQHF
V: TRBV7-2; size: -; J: TRBJ1-5; D: -; DNA: TGTGCCAGCAGCTTTAGAGATAATCAGCCCCAGCATTTT; CDR3: CASSFRDNQPQHF
V: TRBV6-1; size: -; J: TRBJ2-2; D: TRBD1; DNA: TGTGCCAGCCAATCTACAGGGGACACCGGGGAGCTGTTTTTT; CDR3: CASQSTGDTGELFF
V: TRBV27; size: -; J: TRBJ2-7; D: -; DNA: TGTGCCAGCAGTTTATGGGGGCTTTCCTACGAGCAGTACTTC; CDR3: CASSLWGLSYEQYF
V: TRBV5-1; size: few; J: TRBJ2-3; D: TRBD1; DNA: TGCGCCAGCAGTGGACAGGGCACAGATACGCAGTATTTT; CDR3: CASSGQGTDTQYF
V: TRBV5-1; size: -; J: TRBJ1-5; D: TRBD1; DNA: TGCGCCAGCAGCTTGGAAGGCAGGGGGTCTAGTCAGCCCCAGCATTTT; CDR3: CASSLEGRGSSQPQHF
V: TRBV21-1; size: -; J: TRBJ2-2; D: -; DNA: TGTGCCAGCAGAGGGGTCACCGGGGAGCTGTTTTTT; CDR3: CASRGVTGELFF
V: TRBV7-2; size: few; J: TRBJ2-5; D: TRBD1; DNA: TGTGCCAGCAGCTTAAACAGGGGGCGGGAGACCCAGTACTTC; CDR3: CASSLNRGRETQYF
V: TRBV4-3; size: -; J: TRBJ2-7; D: TRBD1; DNA: TGCGCCAGCAGCCAGAGGACAGGTTGGCACGAGCAGTACTTC; CDR3: CASSQRTGWHEQYF
V: TRBV19; size: -; J: TRBJ1-6; D: -; DNA: TGTGCCAGTAGTATAAAAAGGAGAACGGGTTCACCCCTCCACTTT; CDR3: CASSIKRRTGSPLHF
V: TRBV5-1; size: -; J: TRBJ2-3; D: TRBD1; DNA: TGCGCCAGCAGCGGGGGACAGGCAGAGGCAGATACGCAGTATTTT; CDR3: CASSGGQAEADTQYF
V: TRBV6-1; size: few; J: TRBJ1-1; D: TRBD1; DNA: TGTGCCAGCAGTCCTCAGGGGGGTGTTACTGAAGCTTTCTTT; CDR3: CASSPQGGVTEAFF
V: TRBV18; size: -; J: TRBJ1-2; D: TRBD1; DNA: TGTGCCAGCTCACTCAGGACAGGGGACTACACCTTC; CDR3: CASSLRTGDYTF
V: TRBV30; size: -; J: TRBJ2-7; D: -; DNA: TGTGCCTGGAGTGGAGTCGAGCAGTACTTC; CDR3: CAWSGVEQYF
V: TRBV4-3; size: -; J: TRBJ2-7; D: TRBD2; DNA: TGCGCCAGCAGCCTCGCTAGCGGGGGGCCACCTGGTGTGGAGCAGTACTTC; CDR3: CASSLASGGPPGVEQYF
V: TRBV15; size: -; J: TRBJ1-2; D: TRBD1; DNA: TGTGCCACCAGCAGAGAAGGACAGGGGGTGAACTTCGCCTATGGCTACACCTTC; CDR3: CATSREGQGVNFAYGYTF
V: TRBV7-2; size: -; J: TRBJ2-5; D: TRBD1; DNA: TGTGCCAGCAGCCCTCGACAGGGAGTGGAGACCCAGTACTTC; CDR3: CASSPRQGVETQYF